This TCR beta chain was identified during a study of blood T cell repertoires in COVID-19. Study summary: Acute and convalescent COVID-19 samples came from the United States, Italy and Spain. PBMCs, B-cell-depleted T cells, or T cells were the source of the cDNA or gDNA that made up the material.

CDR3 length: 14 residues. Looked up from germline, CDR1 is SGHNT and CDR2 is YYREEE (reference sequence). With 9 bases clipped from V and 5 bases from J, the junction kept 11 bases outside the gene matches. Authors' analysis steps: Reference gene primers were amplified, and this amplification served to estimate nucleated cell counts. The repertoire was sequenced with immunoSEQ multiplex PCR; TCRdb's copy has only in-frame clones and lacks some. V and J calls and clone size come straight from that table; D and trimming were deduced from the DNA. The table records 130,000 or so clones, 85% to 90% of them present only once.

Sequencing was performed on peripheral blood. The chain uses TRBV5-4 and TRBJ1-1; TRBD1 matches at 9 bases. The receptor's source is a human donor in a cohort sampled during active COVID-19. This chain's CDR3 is CATSLTGGLTEAFF. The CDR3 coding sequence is TGTGCCACTTCCCTGACAGGGGGATTGACTGAAGCTTTCTTT. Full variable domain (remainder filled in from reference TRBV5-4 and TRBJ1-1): ETGVTQSPTHLIKTRGQQVTLRCSSQSGHNTVSWYQQALGQGPQFIFQYYREEENGRGNFPPRFSGLQFPNYSSELNVNALELDDSALYLCATSLTGGLTEAFFGQGTRLTVV.